Each of the 20 T cell receptor beta chains below was sequenced from the same sample in a study of T cell responses to AZD1222 COVID-19 vaccine. Sequenced by immunoSEQ multiplex PCR; TCRdb stores in-frame clones only, minus some. This table holds under 200,000 clones, roughly nine tenths found once. The sequences come from peripheral blood, collected 28 days after the second dose of the MenACWY control vaccine. Every receptor here comes from an adult who received the MenACWY meningococcal vaccine as a control.

The chain carries TRBV28 and TRBJ2-3, with 10 bases aligning to TRBD2. CDR3 length: 16 amino acids. V trimming: 2 bases; J trimming: 3 bases; junction bases outside the gene matches: 5. CDR1 and CDR2 (germline): MDHEN, SYDVKM. CDR3 sequence reads: CASSLAGTSVTDTQYF. The CDR3, as DNA: TGTGCCAGCAGTTTAGCCGGGACTAGCGTAACAGATACGCAGTATTTT.

The rearrangement uses TRBV24-1 and TRBJ2-5; 7 bases match TRBD2. Germline CDR1 and CDR2: KGHDR and SFDVKD. With V trimmed by 6 bases and J by 3 bases, 6 bases remained unmatched. The CDR3 spans 14 residues. In DNA, the CDR3 is TGTGCCACCAGTCTGGGAGGGTCCGAAGAGACCCAGTACTTC. As protein: CATSLGGSEETQYF.

This chain connects TRBV27 to TRBJ1-1; 10 bases are a match to TRBD1. Germline CDR1 reads MNHEY; CDR2 reads SMNVEV (reference sequence). The CDR3 is made up of 16 amino acids. Losses at the gene ends were 5 bases for V and 4 bases for J; bases not matched to a gene: 10. The CDR3 region has the DNA TGTGCCAGCAGTCTCGGACAGGGGGGGAGGGGCACTGAAGCTTTCTTT. Protein: CASSLGQGGRGTEAFF.

This sequence joins TRBV5-1 and TRBJ1-2; perhaps TRBD1 as D (5 bases). V was clipped by 0 bases and J by 4 bases, with 13 bases between them. The CDR3 runs 15 residues. CDR1 SGHRS and CDR2 YFSETQ come from the germline V gene. The CDR3 nucleotides read TGCGCCAGCAGCTTGGAAGCGGGGCGGGCCTATGGCTACACCTTC. Amino acids: CASSLEAGRAYGYTF.

The gene calls are TRBV30 and TRBJ1-1; D unclear. V was shortened by 0 bases and J by 3 bases, with 11 bases between the two germline ends. This CDR3 comprises 14 residues. Germline-derived CDR1 and CDR2 are GTSNPN and SVGIG (reference sequence). The DNA for the CDR3 is TGTGCCTGGAGTGTTCAGGTCACAGACACTGAAGCTTTCTTT. It is translated as CAWSVQVTDTEAFF.

CDR3: CASSPLNTEAFF. As DNA, the CDR3 is TGTGCCAGCAGCCCTCTGAACACTGAAGCTTTCTTT. This chain uses TRBV7-9 with TRBJ1-1; no clear D. Germline CDR1 SEHNR, CDR2 FQNEAQ (reference sequence). V was shortened by 5 bases and J by 0 bases, with 4 bases between the two germline ends. The CDR3 has 12 residues.

This CDR3 is CASSLDGGPNYGYTF. CDR3 DNA: TGTGCCAGCAGCTTGGACGGGGGGCCTAACTATGGCTACACCTTC. This sequence joins TRBV7-2 and TRBJ1-2; D might be TRBD1 (6 bases). V was clipped by 3 bases and J by 0 bases, with 11 bases between them. Germline V gives CDR1 SGHTA, CDR2 FQGNSA. This CDR3 contains 15 residues.

The chain joins TRBV4-3 to TRBJ2-1; D unresolved. Germline values: CDR1 LGHNA, CDR2 YSLEER. The CDR3 is 14 amino acids. Trimming took off 1 base at V and 2 bases at J, with 6 bases between the two ends. In DNA form, the CDR3 reads TGCGCCAGCAGCCAAGGGATTGCCTACAATGAGCAGTTCTTC. Residues: CASSQGIAYNEQFF.

The V gene is TRBV7-3, the J gene TRBJ2-7; 7 bases are shared with TRBD1. The CDR3 extends over 13 amino acids. Germline V gene lookup returns CDR1 SGHTA and CDR2 FQGTGA. The V gene end was trimmed by 5 bases and the J gene end by 9 bases; junction bases not matched to a gene: 10. For the CDR3, the DNA is TGTGCCAGCAGCCAAGACAGGGTGCAGAGGCAGTACTTC. Translation: CASSQDRVQRQYF.

This rearrangement joins TRBV6-1 to TRBJ1-2, with D possibly matching TRBD1 (5 bases). This CDR3 has 12 amino acids. The ends were cut back, 6 bases at V and 4 bases at J, with 9 bases in the middle. Per the germline V gene, CDR1 is MNHNS and CDR2 is SASEGT. CDR3 sequence: CASSDQGYGYTF. The CDR3 bases are TGTGCCAGCAGCGACCAGGGCTATGGCTACACCTTC.

V gene TRBV7-2 combines with J gene TRBJ1-1, with D perhaps matching TRBD1 (6 bases). Germline V gives CDR1 SGHTA, CDR2 FQGNSA. The CDR3 runs to 18 residues. Deletions cut 2 bases from V and 0 bases from J, with 19 bases between. The CDR3 loop reads CASSLRQAGLVVNTEAFF. DNA of the CDR3: TGTGCCAGCAGCTTAAGACAGGCCGGGCTGGTGGTGAACACTGAAGCTTTCTTT.

The rearrangement joins TRBV4-3 to TRBJ2-2; D uncertain. CDR1 and CDR2 (germline): LGHNA, YSLEER. The V and J ends lost 0 bases and 1 base respectively, with 9 bases between them. The CDR3 is 16 residues long. The CDR3 reads CASSQDRTENTGELFF. CDR3 DNA sequence: TGCGCCAGCAGCCAAGATCGGACGGAGAACACCGGGGAGCTGTTTTTT.

The chain has TRBV7-9 and TRBJ1-1; D call uncertain. V was pared by 5 bases and J by 5 bases, with 6 bases between. CDR3 size: 11 residues. Germline V lookup: CDR1 SEHNR, CDR2 FQNEAQ (reference sequence). The CDR3: CASSDVTEAFF. CDR3 DNA sequence: TGTGCCAGCAGCGATGTAACTGAAGCTTTCTTT.

The chain carries TRBV7-3 and TRBJ2-3; D may be TRBD1 (5 bases). Trimming took off 3 bases at V and 0 bases at J, with 7 bases between the two ends. CDR1 is SGHTA and CDR2 is FQGTGA in the germline V gene. The CDR3 extends over 14 amino acids. This CDR3 is CASSFGQSTDTQYF. CDR3 nucleotide sequence: TGTGCCAGCAGCTTTGGACAAAGCACAGATACGCAGTATTTT.

J is TRBJ1-3 and V is TRBV27; weak D call: TRBD1 (6 bases). The CDR3 length is 14 residues. The V and J ends lost 6 bases and 3 bases respectively, with 12 bases between them. Germline loops: CDR1 MNHEY, CDR2 SMNVEV (reference sequence). The CDR3 sequence: CASRTTGSGNTIYF. The CDR3 nucleotides are TGTGCCAGCAGGACTACAGGGAGTGGAAACACCATATATTTT.

The gene calls are TRBV9 and TRBJ2-5; D uncertain. Trimming left V 1 base short and J 5 bases short, with 12 bases between. Per germline, CDR1 SGDLS and CDR2 YYNGEE. CDR3 size: 14 residues. The CDR3 is CASSVRWDGETQYF. The CDR3 DNA reads TGTGCCAGCAGCGTAAGGTGGGATGGGGAGACCCAGTACTTC.

This chain joins TRBV3-1 (or the pseudogene TRBV3-2) and TRBJ1-4; no definite D call. The germline V gene encodes CDR1 LGHDT and CDR2 YNNKEL (reference sequence). V shed 6 bases and J shed 6 bases, with 8 bases lying between them. The CDR3 has 12 amino acids. CDR3 coding DNA: TGTGCCAGCAGATATGGAGATGAAAAACTGTTTTTT. The encoded protein is CASRYGDEKLFF.

This rearrangement joins TRBV14 to TRBJ2-1, with 7 bases fitting TRBD1. The CDR3 length is 17 residues. V was pared by 4 bases and J by 0 bases, with 9 bases of the junction left unmatched. Per the germline V gene, CDR1 is SGHDN and CDR2 is FVKESK. The CDR3 sequence is CASSRRQGTVSYNEQFF. The CDR3 bases are TGTGCCAGCAGCCGCCGCCAAGGGACAGTCTCCTACAATGAGCAGTTCTTC.

V usage is TRBV7-9 and J usage is TRBJ2-3, with 7 positions matching TRBD2. The V segment lost 8 bases and the J segment 2 bases; nucleotides outside the gene matches: 1. The CDR3 consists of 12 residues. Looked up from germline, CDR1 is SEHNR and CDR2 is FQNEAQ (reference sequence). The CDR3 DNA is TGTGCCAGCCGGGGGGACACAGATACGCAGTATTTT. Its translation: CASRGDTDTQYF.

This clone was seen only once. The chain couples TRBV30 to TRBJ1-6; D is unresolved. CDR1 is GTSNPN and CDR2 is SVGIG in the germline V gene (reference sequence). Trimming took off 0 bases at V and 7 bases at J, with 10 bases between the two ends. The CDR3 runs to 14 residues. Here the CDR3 reads CAWSVLASNSPLHF. CDR3 in DNA: TGTGCCTGGAGTGTACTTGCAAGCAATTCACCCCTCCACTTT. The full variable domain, completed using reference TRBV30 and TRBJ1-6, is SQTIHQWPATLVQPVGSPLSLECTVEGTSNPNLYWYRQAAGRGLQLLFYSVGIGQISSEVPQNLSASRPQDRQFILSSKKLLLSDSGFYLCAWSVLASNSPLHFGNGTRLTVT.